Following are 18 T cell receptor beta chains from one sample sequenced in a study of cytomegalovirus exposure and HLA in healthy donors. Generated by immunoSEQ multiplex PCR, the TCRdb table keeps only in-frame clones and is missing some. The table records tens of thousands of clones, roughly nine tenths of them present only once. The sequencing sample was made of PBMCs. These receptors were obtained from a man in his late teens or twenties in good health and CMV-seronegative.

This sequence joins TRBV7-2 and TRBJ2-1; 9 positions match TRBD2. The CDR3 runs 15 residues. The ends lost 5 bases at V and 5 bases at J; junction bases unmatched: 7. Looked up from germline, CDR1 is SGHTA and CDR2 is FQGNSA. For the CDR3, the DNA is TGTGCCAGCAGCCGTAGCGGGAGAACCGACAATGAGCAGTTCTTC. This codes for CASSRSGRTDNEQFF.

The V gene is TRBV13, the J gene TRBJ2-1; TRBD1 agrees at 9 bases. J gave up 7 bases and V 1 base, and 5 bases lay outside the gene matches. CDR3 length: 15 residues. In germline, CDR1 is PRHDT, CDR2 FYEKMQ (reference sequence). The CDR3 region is CASSLDRGLGNEQFF. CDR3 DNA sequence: TGTGCCAGCAGCTTAGACAGGGGGCTTGGTAATGAGCAGTTCTTC.

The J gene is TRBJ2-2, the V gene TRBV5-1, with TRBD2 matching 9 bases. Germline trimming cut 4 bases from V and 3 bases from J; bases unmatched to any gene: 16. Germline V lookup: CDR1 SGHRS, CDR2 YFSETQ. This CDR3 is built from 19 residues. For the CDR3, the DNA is TGCGCCAGCAGCGGCCCCCCTAGCGGGATCCCCCCCCACACCGGGGAGCTGTTTTTT. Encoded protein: CASSGPPSGIPPHTGELFF.

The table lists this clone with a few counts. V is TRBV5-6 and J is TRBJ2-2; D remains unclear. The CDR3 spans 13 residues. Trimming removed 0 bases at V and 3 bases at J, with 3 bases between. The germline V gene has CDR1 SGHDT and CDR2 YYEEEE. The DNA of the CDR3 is TGTGCCAGCAGCTTGGTATACACCGGGGAGCTGTTTTTT. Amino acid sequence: CASSLVYTGELFF.

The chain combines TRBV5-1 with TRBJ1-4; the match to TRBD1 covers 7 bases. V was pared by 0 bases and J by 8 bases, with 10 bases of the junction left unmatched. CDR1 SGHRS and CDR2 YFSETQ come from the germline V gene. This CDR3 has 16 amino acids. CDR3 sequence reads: CASSLAGRGLNEKLFF. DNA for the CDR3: TGCGCCAGCAGCTTGGCCGGTAGGGGGCTTAACGAAAAACTGTTTTTT.

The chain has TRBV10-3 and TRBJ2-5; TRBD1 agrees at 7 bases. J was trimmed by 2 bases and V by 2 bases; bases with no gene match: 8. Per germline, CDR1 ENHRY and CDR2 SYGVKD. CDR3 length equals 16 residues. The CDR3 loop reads CAISESVQGPQETQYF. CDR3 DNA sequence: TGTGCCATCAGTGAGAGTGTACAGGGGCCACAAGAGACCCAGTACTTC.

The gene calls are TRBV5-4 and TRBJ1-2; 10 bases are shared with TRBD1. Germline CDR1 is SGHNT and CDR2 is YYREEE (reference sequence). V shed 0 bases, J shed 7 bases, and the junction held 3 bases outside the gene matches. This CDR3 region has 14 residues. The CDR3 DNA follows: TGTGCCAGCAGCTTGGTTGGGACAGGGGTTGGCTACACCTTC. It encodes CASSLVGTGVGYTF.

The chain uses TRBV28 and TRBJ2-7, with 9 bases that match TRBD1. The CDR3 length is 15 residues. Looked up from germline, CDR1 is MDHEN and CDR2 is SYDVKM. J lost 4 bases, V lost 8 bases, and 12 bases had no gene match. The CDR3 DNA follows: TGTGCCAGCGAGACGGACGGGACAGGGCTTTACGAGCAGTACTTC. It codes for CASETDGTGLYEQYF.

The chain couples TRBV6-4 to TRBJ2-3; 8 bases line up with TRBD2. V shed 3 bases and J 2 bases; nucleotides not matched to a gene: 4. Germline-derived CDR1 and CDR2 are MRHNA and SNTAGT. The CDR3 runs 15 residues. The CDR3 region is CASSEKAGATDTQYF. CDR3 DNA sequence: TGTGCCAGCAGTGAAAAAGCGGGAGCCACAGATACGCAGTATTTT.

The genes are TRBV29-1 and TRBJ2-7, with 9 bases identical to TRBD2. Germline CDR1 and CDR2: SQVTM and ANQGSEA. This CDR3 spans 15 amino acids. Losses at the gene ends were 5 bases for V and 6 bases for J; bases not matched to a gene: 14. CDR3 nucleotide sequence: TGCAGCGTTTTGGGCGGGACTAGCTGGACGGGCGAGCAGTACTTC. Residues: CSVLGGTSWTGEQYF.

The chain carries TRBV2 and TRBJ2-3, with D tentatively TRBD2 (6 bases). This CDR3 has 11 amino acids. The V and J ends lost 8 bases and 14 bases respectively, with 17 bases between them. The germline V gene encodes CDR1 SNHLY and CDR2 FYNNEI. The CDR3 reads CASAGSETWYF. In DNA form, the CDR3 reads TGTGCCAGCGCGGGGAGCGAAACATGGTATTTT.

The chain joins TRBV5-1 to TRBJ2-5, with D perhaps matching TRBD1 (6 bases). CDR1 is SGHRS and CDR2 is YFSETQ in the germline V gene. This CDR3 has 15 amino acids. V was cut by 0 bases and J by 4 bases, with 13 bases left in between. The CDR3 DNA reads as TGCGCCAGCAGCTTGGCCACAGGGAGCTTAGAGACCCAGTACTTC. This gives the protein CASSLATGSLETQYF.

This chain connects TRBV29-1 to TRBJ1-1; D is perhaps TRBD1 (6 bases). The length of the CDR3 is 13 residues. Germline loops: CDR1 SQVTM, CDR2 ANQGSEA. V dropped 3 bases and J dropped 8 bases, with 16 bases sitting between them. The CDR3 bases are TGCAGCGTTGACCCTCCGGGACACCCCGAAGCTTTCTTT. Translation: CSVDPPGHPEAFF.

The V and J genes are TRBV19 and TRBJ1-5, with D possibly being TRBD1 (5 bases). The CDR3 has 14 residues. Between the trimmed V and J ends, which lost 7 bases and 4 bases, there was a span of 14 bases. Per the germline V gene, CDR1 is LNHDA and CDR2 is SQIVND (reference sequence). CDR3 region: CASMTASFNQPQHF. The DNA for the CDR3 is TGTGCCAGTATGACAGCCTCATTTAATCAGCCCCAGCATTTT.

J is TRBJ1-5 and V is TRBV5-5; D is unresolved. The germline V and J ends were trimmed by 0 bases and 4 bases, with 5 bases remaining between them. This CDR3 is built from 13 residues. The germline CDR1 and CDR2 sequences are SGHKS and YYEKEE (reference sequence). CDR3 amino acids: CASSLVGNQPQHF. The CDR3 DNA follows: TGTGCCAGCAGCTTGGTCGGGAATCAGCCCCAGCATTTT.

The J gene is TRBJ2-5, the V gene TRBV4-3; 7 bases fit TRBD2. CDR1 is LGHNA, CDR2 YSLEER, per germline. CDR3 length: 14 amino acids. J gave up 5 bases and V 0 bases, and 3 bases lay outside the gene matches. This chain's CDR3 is CASSQDLGGETQYF. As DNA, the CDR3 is TGCGCCAGCAGCCAAGATCTCGGGGGGGAGACCCAGTACTTC.

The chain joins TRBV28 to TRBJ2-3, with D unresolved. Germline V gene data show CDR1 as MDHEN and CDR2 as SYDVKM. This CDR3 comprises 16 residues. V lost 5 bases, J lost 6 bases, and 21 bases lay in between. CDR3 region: CASSPAEYADRDTQYF. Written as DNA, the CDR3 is TGTGCCAGCAGTCCGGCGGAATACGCAGATCGTGATACGCAGTATTTT.

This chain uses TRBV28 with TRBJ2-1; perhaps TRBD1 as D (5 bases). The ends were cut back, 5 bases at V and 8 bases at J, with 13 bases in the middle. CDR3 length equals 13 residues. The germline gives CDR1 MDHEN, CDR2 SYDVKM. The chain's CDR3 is CASSLDSTDEQFF. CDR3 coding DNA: TGTGCCAGCAGTCTAGACAGTACGGATGAGCAGTTCTTC.